Listed below are T cell receptor beta chains from one sample, sequenced in a study of OX40 agonist ivuxolimab in advanced cancers. The repertoire was sequenced with immunoSEQ multiplex PCR; TCRdb's copy has only in-frame clones and lacks some. Of 95,000 to 150,000 clones in the sample, 92% were seen once. Sequencing was performed on CD4+ or CD8+ T cells sorted from blood, taken in a trial of the OX40 agonist ivuxolimab. These receptors all come from an adult with an advanced solid tumor such as melanoma, head and neck, liver or kidney cancer. Each CDR3 is given with its conserved first and last residue. The D gene is left open where the match is weak. Clone size, where shown, is once, few, many, or a class for clones that have expanded.

cdr3_length,v_call,clone_size,j_call,d_call,cdr3_nt,cdr3_aa
18,TRBV7-3,NA,TRBJ2-6,NA,TGTGCCAGCAGTCTGGGATCCTTACCCCTCTCTGGGGCCAACGTCCTGACTTTC,CASSLGSLPLSGANVLTF
16,TRBV7-2,NA,TRBJ2-4,NA,TGTGCCAGCAGCCCACGATCGGCCCTAGCCAAAAACATTCAGTACTTC,CASSPRSALAKNIQYF
17,TRBV5-1,NA,TRBJ2-1,TRBD2,TGCGCCAGCAGCCGCGGGACTAGCGGGACCTCCTACAATGAGCAGTTCTTC,CASSRGTSGTSYNEQFF
18,TRBV7-8,NA,TRBJ2-3,TRBD2,TGTGCCAGCAGCTTAGGGACTAGCGGGAGGGCCAGCACAGATACGCAGTATTTT,CASSLGTSGRASTDTQYF
13,TRBV23-1,NA,TRBJ2-7,NA,TGCGCCAGCAGTCAATCATCCGGCTACGAGCAGTACTTC,CASSQSSGYEQYF
14,TRBV7-2,NA,TRBJ2-5,NA,TGTGCCAGCAGCCCCCCTTTGAAGAAAGAGACCCAGTACTTC,CASSPPLKKETQYF
12,TRBV28,NA,TRBJ1-2,NA,TGTGCCAGCAGCGGGCTTGACTATGGCTACACCTTC,CASSGLDYGYTF
19,TRBV28,once,TRBJ2-1,TRBD2,TGTGCCAGCAGTTCTTCCGGACTAGCGGGACCCGTTGATTACAATGAGCAGTTCTTC,CASSSSGLAGPVDYNEQFF
14,TRBV6-5,few,TRBJ1-1,NA,TGTGCCAGCAGACGACAGGTTCCCCGCACTGAAGCTTTCTTT,CASRRQVPRTEAFF
13,TRBV5-8,NA,TRBJ2-1,NA,TGTGCCAGCAGCTTGATCCTAGCTGGTGAGCAGTTCTTC,CASSLILAGEQFF
14,TRBV5-4,NA,TRBJ2-7,NA,TGTGCCAGCAGACCTATAGACTCAAACTACGAGCAGTACTTC,CASRPIDSNYEQYF
15,TRBV6-5,NA,TRBJ2-2,TRBD1,TGTGCCAGCAGTTTTCCGGGACAGGGGGCCGGGGAGCTGTTTTTT,CASSFPGQGAGELFF
16,TRBV18,NA,TRBJ1-1,NA,TGTGCCAGCTCACCACCGGGACAAACTCTAAACACTGAAGCTTTCTTT,CASSPPGQTLNTEAFF
12,TRBV5-1,NA,TRBJ1-4,NA,TGCGCCAGCAGGGAAGGGGGTGAAAAACTGTTTTTT,CASREGGEKLFF
15,TRBV5-1,once,TRBJ1-2,TRBD1,TGCGCCAGCAGCTCAAACAGGACAGGGAGCTATGGCTACACCTTC,CASSSNRTGSYGYTF
13,TRBV7-9,NA,TRBJ1-6,NA,TGTGCCAGCAGCTTTGACTATAATTCACCCCTCCACTTT,CASSFDYNSPLHF
17,TRBV9,NA,TRBJ2-5,TRBD2,TGTGCCAGCAGCGTTTCTAGCGGGAGGTCCCCCCCAGAGACCCAGTACTTC,CASSVSSGRSPPETQYF
17,TRBV9,NA,TRBJ2-1,TRBD2,TGTGCCAGCAGCGTAGGATTAGCGGGAGCCCCCTACAATGAGCAGTTCTTC,CASSVGLAGAPYNEQFF
15,TRBV19,NA,TRBJ1-5,NA,TGTGCCAGTAGTATAGATCAGGGCTACAATCAGCCCCAGCATTTT,CASSIDQGYNQPQHF
13,TRBV5-4,NA,TRBJ1-2,NA,TGTGCCAGCAGCTTGGAGCCGGTTTATGGCTACACCTTC,CASSLEPVYGYTF
13,TRBV29-1,NA,TRBJ1-6,NA,TGCAGCGTTGCAGAGGTCGGGAATTCACCCCTCCACTTT,CSVAEVGNSPLHF
15,TRBV28,NA,TRBJ2-1,NA,TGTGCCAGCAGTTTACCCCAGAGCTCCTACAATGAGCAGTTCTTC,CASSLPQSSYNEQFF
16,TRBV28,NA,TRBJ2-1,TRBD2,TGTGCCAGCAGTTTACAGAGCGGGAGAGTTTACAATGAGCAGTTCTTC,CASSLQSGRVYNEQFF
17,TRBV28,NA,TRBJ1-3,NA,TGTGCCAGCAGCCCGTTTATAGGGGATTTCTCTGGAAACACCATATATTTT,CASSPFIGDFSGNTIYF
16,TRBV5-5,NA,TRBJ1-1,NA,TGTGCCAGCAGCTCAAGCTTCCCCCCCGGGCAGACTGAAGCTTTCTTT,CASSSSFPPGQTEAFF
16,TRBV12-5,NA,TRBJ2-3,NA,TGTGCTAGTGGTTCCTATGGCGGACCTAGCACAGATACGCAGTATTTT,CASGSYGGPSTDTQYF
14,TRBV18,NA,TRBJ1-1,NA,TGTGCCAGCTCACCCCCTCCGGGGAAGACTGAAGCTTTCTTT,CASSPPPGKTEAFF
13,TRBV18,NA,TRBJ1-2,NA,TGTGCCAGCTCACCATCAAGTGAATCAGGCTACACCTTC,CASSPSSESGYTF
14,TRBV7-2,NA,TRBJ2-7,NA,TGTGCCAGCAGCTTAGGGACAGCTTCCTACGAGCAGTACTTC,CASSLGTASYEQYF
17,TRBV19,NA,TRBJ1-5,NA,TGTGCCAGTAGTATCATAGGGGGGGCGCGTAGCAATCAGCCCCAGCATTTT,CASSIIGGARSNQPQHF
17,TRBV9,NA,TRBJ2-2,NA,TGTGCCAGCAGCCCTATCCGGGGGGCAGGGAACACCGGGGAGCTGTTTTTT,CASSPIRGAGNTGELFF
19,TRBV19,NA,TRBJ2-1,TRBD2,TGTGCCAGTAGTCCCAGGGGGGCGGGAGGGCCCCTATCAAACAATGAGCAGTTCTTC,CASSPRGAGGPLSNNEQFF
15,TRBV18,NA,TRBJ2-1,TRBD2,TGTGCCAGCTCACCCCCCGGACTAGCGGGAGGGCCGCAGTTCTTC,CASSPPGLAGGPQFF
14,TRBV6-1,NA,TRBJ2-7,TRBD1,TGTGCCAGCAGTGCGGGACAGAGCTCCTACGAGCAGTACTTC,CASSAGQSSYEQYF
17,TRBV4-3,NA,TRBJ2-7,NA,TGCGCCAGCAGCCAGGGACAACCTTCTAGTAGGGTCTACGAGCAGTACTTC,CASSQGQPSSRVYEQYF
14,TRBV7-3,few,TRBJ2-6,NA,TGTGCCAGCAGCTCCCGGACGCAGTTTAACGTCCTGACTTTC,CASSSRTQFNVLTF
17,TRBV19,NA,TRBJ2-1,TRBD2,TGTGCCAGTAGTATAGGAAGTGGCGGGAGCTCCTACAATGAGCAGTTCTTC,CASSIGSGGSSYNEQFF
16,TRBV4-3,NA,TRBJ2-2,NA,TGCGCCAGCAGCCAAGATCGTAGCGGGAACACCGGGGAGCTGTTTTTT,CASSQDRSGNTGELFF
13,TRBV28,few,TRBJ1-4,TRBD1,TGTGCCAGCCTGTGGGAGACAGGGGAAAAACTGTTTTTT,CASLWETGEKLFF
15,TRBV28,NA,TRBJ1-2,NA,TGTGCCAGCAGTTTTTTCCCGGGGGCTAACTATGGCTACACCTTC,CASSFFPGANYGYTF
16,TRBV13,NA,TRBJ2-5,TRBD2,TGTGCCAGCAGCACCCAGGGCGGGGGGCAGCGGGAGACCCAGTACTTC,CASSTQGGGQRETQYF
16,TRBV6-5,NA,TRBJ1-1,NA,TGTGCCAGCAGTTACGGGGGAGGCTACATGAACACTGAAGCTTTCTTT,CASSYGGGYMNTEAFF
17,TRBV5-4,NA,TRBJ1-5,NA,TGTGCCAGCAGCTTGGGGCCCATCACTCTTAGCAATCAGCCCCAGCATTTT,CASSLGPITLSNQPQHF
14,TRBV28,NA,TRBJ1-1,NA,TGTGCCAGCACCACCGGAGGGTGGAACACTGAAGCTTTCTTT,CASTTGGWNTEAFF
13,TRBV10-3,NA,TRBJ2-5,NA,TGTGCCATCAGTGGTGGGGGCCAAGAGACCCAGTACTTC,CAISGGGQETQYF
15,TRBV6-1,NA,TRBJ2-7,NA,TGTGCCAGCAGTGAATCGATCCACGGGGCCTACGAGCAGTACTTC,CASSESIHGAYEQYF
16,TRBV5-1,NA,TRBJ2-5,TRBD2,TGCGCCAGCAGCTTGGGCTCGCGGGAGGTACAAGAGACCCAGTACTTC,CASSLGSREVQETQYF
14,TRBV2,NA,TRBJ2-5,NA,TGTGCCAGCAGTGATCCCCCGTACCAAGAGACCCAGTACTTC,CASSDPPYQETQYF
12,TRBV19,NA,TRBJ1-2,NA,TGTGCCAGTAGTATGGCGGACACTGGCTACACCTTC,CASSMADTGYTF
15,TRBV5-1,NA,TRBJ2-6,NA,TGCGCCAGCAGCTGGGATAACTCTGGGGCCAACGTCCTGACTTTC,CASSWDNSGANVLTF
14,TRBV19,NA,TRBJ1-1,NA,TGTGCCAGTAGTATAGCCCACCCTCGGCCTGAAGCTTTCTTT,CASSIAHPRPEAFF
14,TRBV15,NA,TRBJ2-7,TRBD2,TGTGCCACCAGGATGAGCGGGAGTTCGGGCGAGCAGTACTTC,CATRMSGSSGEQYF
16,TRBV18,NA,TRBJ1-3,NA,TGTGCCAGCTCACCATATGGGGTCAATCCTGGAAACACCATATATTTT,CASSPYGVNPGNTIYF
14,TRBV19,NA,TRBJ1-4,NA,TGTGCCAGTAGTTATTCCCAGTACAATGAAAAACTGTTTTTT,CASSYSQYNEKLFF
16,TRBV6-1,NA,TRBJ1-2,NA,TGTGCCAGCAGTGAAGGGCCGCGACTGATTAACTATGGCTACACCTTC,CASSEGPRLINYGYTF
15,TRBV7-2,NA,TRBJ1-4,NA,TGTGCCAGCAGTTCTGAAACCGGACACGGGGAAAAACTGTTTTTT,CASSSETGHGEKLFF
16,TRBV27,NA,TRBJ1-5,TRBD1,TGTGCCAGCAGGACGACAGGGGGCGCGGGCAATCAGCCCCAGCATTTT,CASRTTGGAGNQPQHF
14,TRBV28,NA,TRBJ1-2,NA,TGTGCCAGCAGTTTAGTCAGTTATAACTATGGCTACACCTTC,CASSLVSYNYGYTF